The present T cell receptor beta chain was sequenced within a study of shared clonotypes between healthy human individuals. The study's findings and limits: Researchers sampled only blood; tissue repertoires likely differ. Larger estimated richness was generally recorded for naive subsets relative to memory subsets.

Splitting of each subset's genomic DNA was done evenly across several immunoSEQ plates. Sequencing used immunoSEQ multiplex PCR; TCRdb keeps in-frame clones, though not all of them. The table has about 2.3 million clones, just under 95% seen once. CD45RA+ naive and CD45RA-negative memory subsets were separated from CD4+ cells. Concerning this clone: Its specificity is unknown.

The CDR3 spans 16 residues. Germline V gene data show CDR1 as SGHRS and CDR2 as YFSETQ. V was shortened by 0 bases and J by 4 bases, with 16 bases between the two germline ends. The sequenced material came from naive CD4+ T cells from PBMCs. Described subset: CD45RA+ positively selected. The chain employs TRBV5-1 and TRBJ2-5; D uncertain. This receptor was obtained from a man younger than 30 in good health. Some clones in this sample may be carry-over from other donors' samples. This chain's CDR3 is CASSLAVSGTPETQYF. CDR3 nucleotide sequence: TGCGCCAGCAGCTTGGCCGTTAGTGGCACTCCAGAGACCCAGTACTTC.